Following are 3 T cell receptor beta chains from one sample sequenced in a study of T cell changes during pregnancy in multiple sclerosis. Sequencing used immunoSEQ multiplex PCR; TCRdb keeps in-frame clones, though not all of them. The table shows more than 55,000 clones, with 90% occurring only once. The sample here was peripheral blood, taken in the first trimester of pregnancy. The receptors derive from a female donor in good health, enrolled as a control in a pregnancy study.

J is TRBJ2-5 and V is TRBV15, with 7 positions matching TRBD1. The CDR3 spans 14 residues. Germline V CDR1 and CDR2: LNHNV, YYDKDF (reference sequence). Losses at the gene ends were 5 bases for V and 5 bases for J; bases not matched to a gene: 8. The CDR3 nucleotides read TGTGCCACCAGCGGGCCGGGACAGATGGAGACCCAGTACTTC. This codes for CATSGPGQMETQYF.

The chain combines TRBV6-1 with TRBJ2-5, with 9 bases lining up with TRBD2. V trimming: 5 bases; J trimming: 2 bases; junction bases outside the gene matches: 6. Germline V CDR1 and CDR2: MNHNS, SASEGT. The CDR3 spans 15 residues. DNA of the CDR3: TGTGCCAGCAGTACAGCGGGGGGACTACAAGAGACCCAGTACTTC. This sequence encodes CASSTAGGLQETQYF.

V and J are TRBV27 and TRBJ2-7; 7 positions agree with TRBD2. CDR1 and CDR2 from the germline V gene are MNHEY and SMNVEV (reference sequence). Trimming cost V 2 bases and J 2 bases; bases outside gene matches: 6. The CDR3 covers 15 residues. The CDR3 protein is CASSLGSSGPYEQYF. The CDR3 coding sequence is TGTGCCAGCAGTTTAGGGTCTAGCGGCCCCTACGAGCAGTACTTC.